Reported below is one T cell receptor beta chain. The source of the sample is a study of control samples from healthy donors and cancer patients. TCRdb keeps only in-frame clones here, not all; method: immunoSEQ multiplex PCR. The repertoire holds about 180,000 clones, with more than 90% as singletons. CDR1 and CDR2 from the germline V gene are SGDLS and YYNGEE. V lost 0 bases, J lost 1 base, and 10 bases lay in between. This CDR3 comprises 15 residues. This clonotype originated in a man between 25 and 39 years old in good health. This rearrangement joins TRBV9 to TRBJ2-5; D call uncertain. The sample was blood. The CDR3, as DNA: TGTGCCAGCAGCGTAGGGGTCTTACCCCAAGAGACCCAGTACTTC. It yields the protein CASSVGVLPQETQYF.